The clone carrying this TCR beta chain showed up just a few times. Its antigen is unknown. J lost 4 bases, V lost 2 bases, and 4 bases had no gene match. The CDR3 has 17 residues. Germline V gene sequence: CDR1 ENHRY, CDR2 SYGVKD. The data originate from a study of cytomegalovirus exposure and HLA in healthy donors. Overall study findings and caveats: Because they were indistinguishable, some V segments, including TRBV6-2 and TRBV6-3, were excluded. Three of the chains that were CMV-associated were confirmed in vitro to be specific for CMV antigens. In a later analysis, a missense DCLRE1C variant was linked to TCR beta V- and J-gene trimming. High specificity and sensitivity for cytomegalovirus status were reported for the classifier.

Primers included in the PCR were 60 Vbeta and 13 Jbeta primers. Sequenced by immunoSEQ multiplex PCR; TCRdb stores in-frame clones only, minus some. The table includes about 110,000 clones, about 76% detected once. V gene TRBV10-3 combines with J gene TRBJ2-6; 11 nucleotides agree with TRBD1. The sample taken for sequencing was PBMCs. The receptor comes from a man aged 30 to 45 in good health and CMV-seropositive. The CDR3 region has the DNA TGTGCCATCAGTGAGGGACAGGGGGCTCACGGGGCCAACGTCCTGACTTTC. Protein product: CAISEGQGAHGANVLTF.